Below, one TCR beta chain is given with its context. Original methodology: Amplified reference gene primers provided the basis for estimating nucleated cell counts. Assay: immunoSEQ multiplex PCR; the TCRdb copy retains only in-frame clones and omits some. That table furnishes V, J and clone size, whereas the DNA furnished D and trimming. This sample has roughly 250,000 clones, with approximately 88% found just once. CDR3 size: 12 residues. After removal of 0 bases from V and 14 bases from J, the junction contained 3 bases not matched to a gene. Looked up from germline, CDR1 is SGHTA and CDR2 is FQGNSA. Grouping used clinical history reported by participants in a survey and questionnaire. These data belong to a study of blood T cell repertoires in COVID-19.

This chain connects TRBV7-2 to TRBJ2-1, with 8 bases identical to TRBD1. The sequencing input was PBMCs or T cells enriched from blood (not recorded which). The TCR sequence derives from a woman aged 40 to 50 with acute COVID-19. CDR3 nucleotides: TGTGCCAGCAGCTTAGCACAGGGGGTAAAGTTCTTC. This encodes CASSLAQGVKFF.